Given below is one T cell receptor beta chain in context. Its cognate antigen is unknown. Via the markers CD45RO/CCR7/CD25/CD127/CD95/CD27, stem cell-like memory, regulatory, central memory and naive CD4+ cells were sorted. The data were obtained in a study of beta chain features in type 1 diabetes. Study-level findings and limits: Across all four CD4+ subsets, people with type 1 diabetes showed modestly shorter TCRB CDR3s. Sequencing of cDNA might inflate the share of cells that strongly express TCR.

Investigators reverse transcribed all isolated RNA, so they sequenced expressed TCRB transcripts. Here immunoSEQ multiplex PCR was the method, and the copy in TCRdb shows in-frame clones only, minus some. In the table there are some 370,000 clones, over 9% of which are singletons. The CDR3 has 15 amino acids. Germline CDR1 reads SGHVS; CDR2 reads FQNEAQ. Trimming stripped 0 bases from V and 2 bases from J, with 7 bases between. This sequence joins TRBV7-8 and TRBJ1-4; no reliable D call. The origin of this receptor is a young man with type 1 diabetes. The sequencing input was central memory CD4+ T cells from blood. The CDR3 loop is CASSLASRTNEKLFF. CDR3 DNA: TGTGCCAGCAGCTTAGCTTCCAGGACTAATGAAAAACTGTTTTTT.